This TCR beta chain is drawn from a study of cytomegalovirus exposure and HLA in healthy donors. These donors, healthy bone marrow donors, were studied. Vbeta (60) and Jbeta (13) primers were used in the PCR. The assay was immunoSEQ multiplex PCR, and TCRdb's table has in-frame clones only and misses some. Here the sample spans 180,000 or so clones, about 80% being singletons. This CDR3 has 14 residues. Deletions cut 4 bases from V and 6 bases from J, with 13 bases between. Germline loops: CDR1 WSHSY, CDR2 SAAADI. This clone was seen more than once but under ten times. The sequence was collected from a man aged 50 to 60 in good health and CMV-seropositive. The V and J genes are TRBV10-2 and TRBJ1-5; maybe TRBD1 (6 bases). The sample taken for sequencing was PBMCs. The CDR3 sequence: CASSAGGAPQPQHF. CDR3 DNA sequence: TGCGCCAGCAGTGCGGGGGGCGCCCCTCAGCCCCAGCATTTT.